The 24 T cell receptor beta chains below all came from one sample that was sequenced in a study of T-cell memory formation after mild COVID-19. TCRdb passed the 5' RACE reads through MiXCR, listing each CDR3 protein once. The table has about 110,000 distinct CDR3 sequences, roughly an eighth seen once. The sequenced material came from PBMCs or a T cell subset sorted from them (not recorded which). These receptors all come from a man aged 18 to 29 who had mild COVID-19 (a few samples of this study predate the infection). Cell type and time point are not known.

The rearrangement uses TRBV6-5 and TRBJ2-1, with D perhaps being TRBD1 or TRBD2 (5 bases each). Germline-derived CDR1 and CDR2 are MNHEY and SVGAGI. The CDR3 totals 13 residues. Trimming took 5 bases from V and 6 from J, leaving 11 bases between them. CDR3 sequence: CASSTYGGNEQFF. The CDR3 DNA follows: TGTGCCAGCAGTACGTATGGGGGCAATGAGCAGTTCTTC.

This clonotype was detected only a few times. This rearrangement joins TRBV7-6 to TRBJ2-7; TRBD1 or TRBD2 may be the D gene (5 bases each). The CDR3 spans 16 residues. Germline values: CDR1 SGHVS, CDR2 FNYEAQ. Trimming left V 1 base short and J 9 bases short, with 22 bases between. The CDR3 spells CASSLVGTDDLRGQYF. The DNA for the CDR3 is TGTGCCAGCAGCTTAGTGGGGACGGACGATCTACGAGGGCAGTACTTC.

This clonotype occurred many times. The chain links TRBV29-1 to TRBJ2-7; 7 nucleotides align to TRBD1. Looked up from germline, CDR1 is SQVTM and CDR2 is ANQGSEA. This CDR3 contains 12 residues. J gave up 1 base and V 5 bases, and 2 bases lay outside the gene matches. CDR3 amino acids: CSVLGQSYEQYV. As DNA, the CDR3 is TGCAGCGTTTTGGGACAGTCCTACGAGCAGTACGTC.

This chain connects TRBV6-5 to TRBJ1-1; no clear D gene. The CDR3 extends over 11 amino acids. V shed 2 bases and J shed 7 bases, with 5 bases lying between them. Germline CDR1 is MNHEY and CDR2 is SVGAGI. The chain's CDR3 is CASSYGGEAFF. The DNA for the CDR3 is TGTGCCAGCAGTTACGGCGGTGAAGCTTTCTTT.

This clonotype was found a few times. The V call is TRBV11-2, the J call TRBJ2-1; TRBD1 might be the D (5 bases). Per the germline V gene, CDR1 is SGHAT and CDR2 is FQNNGV. The CDR3 contains 10 residues. V was trimmed by 6 bases and J by 9 bases, leaving 6 bases between them. CDR3 in DNA: TGTGCCAGCAGGGGGCCTGAGCAGTTCTTC. Its translation is CASRGPEQFF.

The chain uses TRBV6-5 and TRBJ1-4; 10 positions match TRBD1. The CDR3 length is 14 residues. With 6 bases clipped from V and 7 bases from J, the junction kept 5 bases outside the gene matches. Germline V gene lookup returns CDR1 MNHEY and CDR2 SVGAGI. The CDR3 DNA is TGTGCCAGCAGAACCGGGACAGGGGTTGAAAAACTGTTTTTT. Protein sequence: CASRTGTGVEKLFF.

The J gene is TRBJ1-3, the V gene TRBV12-3 or TRBV12-4; D possibly corresponds to TRBD1 (6 bases). The germline V and J ends were trimmed by 3 bases and 6 bases, with 15 bases remaining between them. The CDR3 contains 15 residues. CDR3 nucleotides: TGTGCCAGCAGTTTCGGGGGCGGAGAGGAAAACACCATATATTTT. It codes for CASSFGGGEENTIYF.

This chain joins TRBV10-3 and TRBJ2-5; 10 bases match TRBD1. J was trimmed by 6 bases and V by 6 bases; bases with no gene match: 7. Germline V gives CDR1 ENHRY, CDR2 SYGVKD. The CDR3 loop spans 14 amino acids. This CDR3 is CAISTGQGGKTQYF. CDR3 sequence (DNA): TGTGCCATCAGCACCGGACAGGGGGGAAAGACCCAGTACTTC.

The table lists this clonotype with a few counts. V and J are TRBV28 and TRBJ2-5; D perhaps matches TRBD1 (7 bases). Germline values: CDR1 MDHEN, CDR2 SYDVKM. V was cut by 6 bases and J by 4 bases, with 15 bases left in between. The CDR3 totals 14 residues. CDR3 DNA: TGTGCCAGCAGCCCCAGGGGGGCCGGAGAGACCCAGTACTTC. Translated, it gives CASSPRGAGETQYF.

This clonotype was observed at least ten times. CDR3 amino acids: CASSQGGEVSYEQYF. CDR3 nucleotide sequence: TGTGCCAGCAGTCAGGGGGGTGAGGTCTCCTACGAGCAGTACTTC. The rearrangement uses TRBV27 and TRBJ2-7; tentative D call: TRBD1 (7 bases). The V and J ends lost 5 bases and 0 bases respectively, with 14 bases between them. In germline, CDR1 is MNHEY, CDR2 SMNVEV (reference sequence). This CDR3 region has 15 residues.

This clonotype was observed at least ten times. The rearrangement joins TRBV29-1 to TRBJ2-2, with no clear D. CDR3 length equals 14 residues. V was clipped by 2 bases and J by 1 base, with 8 bases between them. The germline V gene has CDR1 SQVTM and CDR2 ANQGSEA. Here the CDR3 reads CSVETDRNTGELFF. For the CDR3, the DNA is TGCAGCGTTGAAACAGATCGGAACACCGGGGAGCTGTTTTTT.

J is TRBJ2-3 and V is TRBV27, with 8 bases aligning to TRBD2. V was clipped by 6 bases and J by 5 bases; unmatched bases: 7. Germline CDR1 and CDR2: MNHEY and SMNVEV (reference sequence). The CDR3 sequence is 14 residues long. CDR3 loop: CASRSSGGGDTQYF. Written as DNA, the CDR3 is TGTGCCAGCAGATCTTCGGGGGGGGGAGATACGCAGTATTTT.

This clonotype was counted between two and nine times. The chain combines TRBV5-6 with TRBJ2-7; D is unclear. CDR3 length: 15 amino acids. The V and J ends lost 1 base and 2 bases respectively, with 13 bases between them. CDR1 SGHDT and CDR2 YYEEEE come from the germline V gene. DNA for the CDR3: TGTGCCAGCAGCTTGTCCGGTTTTCTGGCCTACGAGCAGTACTTC. Translation: CASSLSGFLAYEQYF.

The CDR3 DNA follows: TGCAGCGTTCGATGGCCGGGGACCTACGAGCAGTACTTC. It is translated as CSVRWPGTYEQYF. J is TRBJ2-7 and V is TRBV29-1; TRBD2 might be the D (5 bases). Trimming removed 5 bases from V and 2 bases from J, with 13 bases in between. Germline V CDR1 and CDR2: SQVTM, ANQGSEA. The CDR3 extends over 13 amino acids.

This sequence joins TRBV4-1 and TRBJ2-7; D is ambiguous. V was pared by 4 bases and J by 1 base, with 14 bases between. CDR3 length equals 15 residues. Germline V CDR1 and CDR2: MGHRA, YSYEKL. The CDR3 sequence: CASSPSWQASYEQYV. CDR3 bases: TGCGCCAGCAGCCCGTCGTGGCAGGCGTCCTACGAGCAGTACGTC.

This chain joins TRBV11-2 and TRBJ2-3, with 8 bases matching TRBD2. This CDR3 has 17 amino acids. V shed 6 bases, J shed 1 base, and the junction held 12 bases outside the gene matches. The germline gives CDR1 SGHAT, CDR2 FQNNGV. CDR3 residues: CASRGGRGALRTDTQYF. CDR3 in DNA: TGTGCCAGCAGAGGCGGGCGGGGGGCTCTCCGCACAGATACGCAGTATTTT.

V and J are TRBV12-3 or TRBV12-4 and TRBJ2-7; D might be TRBD2 (5 bases). CDR3 length: 13 residues. V shed 3 bases and J shed 6 bases, with 12 bases lying between them. The CDR3, as DNA: TGTGCCAGCAGTTTTTCCTTGCGGGCCGAGCAGTACTTC. Its translation: CASSFSLRAEQYF.

This clonotype appeared many times. This sequence joins TRBV20-1 and TRBJ2-7; D may correspond to TRBD1 or TRBD2 (5 bases each). CDR1 is DFQATT and CDR2 is SNEGSKA in the germline V gene (reference sequence). The CDR3 consists of 14 residues. V lost 0 bases and J lost 2, with 11 bases in between. The CDR3, as DNA: TGCAGTGCTAGAGAAGACGAGGGGACCTACGAGCAGTACGTC. Protein sequence: CSAREDEGTYEQYV.

This clonotype was seen more than once but under ten times. The gene calls are TRBV4-1 and TRBJ1-2, with TRBD1 matching over 8 bases. This CDR3 is built from 15 residues. V shed 3 bases and J 3 bases; nucleotides not matched to a gene: 6. Germline CDR1 MGHRA, CDR2 YSYEKL. CDR3 DNA: TGCGCCAGCAGCCAGCTATCGACAGGGGACTATGGCTACACCTTC. It codes for CASSQLSTGDYGYTF.

The chain combines TRBV5-6 with TRBJ2-1; D uncertain. Trimming stripped 5 bases from V and 2 bases from J, with 8 bases between. The germline CDR1 and CDR2 sequences are SGHDT and YYEEEE. The CDR3 covers 13 residues. The DNA of the CDR3 is TGTGCCAGCAGGCGGACCACCTACAATGAGCAGTTCTTC. Its translation is CASRRTTYNEQFF.

V is TRBV10-3 and J is TRBJ2-3; 10 positions agree with TRBD2. The V gene end was trimmed by 9 bases and the J gene end by 2 bases; junction bases not matched to a gene: 5. CDR3 size: 14 residues. CDR1 and CDR2 (germline): ENHRY, SYGVKD. The CDR3 region has the DNA TGTGCCATAGCAAGCGGGGGGGACACAGATACGCAGTATTTT. Translating it yields CAIASGGDTDTQYF.

Ten or more counts support this clonotype. The rearrangement links TRBV5-1 to TRBJ2-2; D gene uncertain. V lost 3 bases to trimming and J lost 7 bases, with 13 bases between them. The germline V gene encodes CDR1 SGHRS and CDR2 YFSETQ. The CDR3 spans 14 residues. In DNA, the CDR3 is TGCGCCAGCAGCTCCGATCGACTGCTCGGGGAGCTGTTTTTT. This encodes CASSSDRLLGELFF.

This clonotype was counted only a few times. The V gene is TRBV6-5, the J gene TRBJ2-5; 10 bases agree with TRBD2. CDR1 and CDR2 from the germline V gene are MNHEY and SVGAGI. CDR3 length: 15 amino acids. Trimming at V came to 6 bases and at J to 2 bases, leaving 6 bases not matched to a gene. CDR3 nucleotide sequence: TGTGCCAGCAGAGCTAGCGGGGGACTTCAAGAGACCCAGTACTTC. Translation gives CASRASGGLQETQYF.

This clonotype was seen repeatedly, ten times or more. The chain combines TRBV4-1 with TRBJ1-4; 9 bases fit TRBD1. J lost 8 bases, V lost 1 base, and 11 bases had no gene match. The germline V gene encodes CDR1 MGHRA and CDR2 YSYEKL. The CDR3 extends over 17 amino acids. The CDR3 is CASSQVGGQGTGEKLFF. CDR3 nucleotides: TGCGCCAGCAGCCAAGTCGGGGGACAGGGAACAGGGGAAAAACTGTTTTTT.